The TCR beta chain described here comes from a study of blood T cell repertoires in COVID-19. About the study: COVID-19 samples from acute and convalescent phases originated in the United States, Italy and Spain. PBMCs, B-cell-depleted T cells, or T cells were the source of the cDNA or gDNA that made up the material.

Trimming pared 6 bases from V and 0 bases from J, leaving 18 bases between. Germline CDR1 reads LGHNA; CDR2 reads YSLEER. The length of the CDR3 is 17 residues. Per the authors' pipeline: Amplification with reference gene primers provided the estimates of nucleated cell counts. Produced via immunoSEQ multiplex PCR; TCRdb's table is partial and in-frame only. V, J and clone size are taken as reported in that table, and D and trimming were inferred from the DNA itself. This sample has about 410,000 clones, with 75% to 90% found just once. Patients of the Seattle cohort, enrolled during active infection, were followed longitudinally.

The source is a woman aged 40 to 50 with COVID-19, enrolled during active disease. The chain couples TRBV4-3 to TRBJ1-3, with D tentatively TRBD1 (5 bases). Sequencing was done on a sample of peripheral blood. CDR3 in amino acids: CASSPSLDRRSGNTIYF. The CDR3 DNA follows: TGCGCCAGCAGTCCCTCCCTCGACAGACGCTCTGGAAACACCATATATTTT.